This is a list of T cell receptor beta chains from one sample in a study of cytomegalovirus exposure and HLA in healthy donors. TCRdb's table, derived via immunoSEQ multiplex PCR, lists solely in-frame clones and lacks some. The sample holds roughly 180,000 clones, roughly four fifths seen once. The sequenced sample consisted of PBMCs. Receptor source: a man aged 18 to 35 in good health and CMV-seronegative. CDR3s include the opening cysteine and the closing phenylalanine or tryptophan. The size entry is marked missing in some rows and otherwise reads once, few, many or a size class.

CDR3aa: CASSSGVPTEAFF
v_gene: TRBV18
abundance: .
j_gene: TRBJ1-1

CDR3aa: CASSGKREGLWETQYF
v_gene: TRBV7-8
abundance: .
j_gene: TRBJ2-5

CDR3aa: CASSLDLQREQYF
v_gene: TRBV5-1
abundance: .
j_gene: TRBJ2-7

CDR3aa: CASSLSPGLAGNNEQFF
v_gene: TRBV2
abundance: once
j_gene: TRBJ2-1

CDR3aa: CASSPLAGNNEKLFF
v_gene: TRBV5-1
abundance: .
j_gene: TRBJ1-4

CDR3aa: CASIYRFEAFF
v_gene: TRBV28
abundance: .
j_gene: TRBJ1-1

CDR3aa: CASSLPGGYTF
v_gene: TRBV28
abundance: .
j_gene: TRBJ1-2

CDR3aa: CASSAQTGTRAYEQYF
v_gene: TRBV4-2
abundance: .
j_gene: TRBJ2-7

CDR3aa: CAKSERVLETQYF
v_gene: TRBV28
abundance: once
j_gene: TRBJ2-5

CDR3aa: CASSPTPATNEKLFF
v_gene: TRBV27
abundance: .
j_gene: TRBJ1-4

CDR3aa: CASAGLGFGYGYTF
v_gene: TRBV6-6
abundance: few
j_gene: TRBJ1-2

CDR3aa: CASSFPGDTEAFF
v_gene: TRBV5-1
abundance: .
j_gene: TRBJ1-1

CDR3aa: CAITSTGIGSDEQFF
v_gene: TRBV10-3
abundance: .
j_gene: TRBJ2-1

CDR3aa: CASSADRDSYGYTF
v_gene: TRBV2
abundance: few
j_gene: TRBJ1-2

CDR3aa: CASSRHLNTGAGEAFF
v_gene: TRBV5-1
abundance: .
j_gene: TRBJ1-1

CDR3aa: CAWRLAGVGPGELFF
v_gene: TRBV30
abundance: once
j_gene: TRBJ2-2

CDR3aa: CASSLIIHEQYF
v_gene: TRBV5-6
abundance: .
j_gene: TRBJ2-7

CDR3aa: CASSLIENTGELFF
v_gene: TRBV5-1
abundance: .
j_gene: TRBJ2-2

CDR3aa: CASSILGTGHYGYTF
v_gene: TRBV19
abundance: .
j_gene: TRBJ1-2